Listed here are 2 T cell receptor beta chains from one sample, sequenced in a study of Ad26.COV2.S vaccination and SARS-CoV-2 variants. Only in-frame clones appear in the TCRdb table, and some are missing; sequencing was by immunoSEQ multiplex PCR. The sample holds 430,000 or so clones; 75% to 90% are singletons and the top ten take approximately 2.5%. Documented treatment: some 20 received Ad26.COV2.S at low or high dose, single or two shots; several received placebo; per-sample allocation not given. Following the first vaccine or placebo injection, samples were taken on day 63. The source was peripheral blood, collected in a trial of Ad26.COV2.S vaccine versus placebo. The receptors were gathered from a person between 18 and 65 years old who received the Ad26.COV2.S COVID-19 vaccine or a placebo.

The chain uses TRBV15 and TRBJ1-3; D not certain. The CDR3 runs to 16 residues. Trimming took off 0 bases at V and 6 bases at J, with 15 bases between the two ends. Germline V gene data show CDR1 as LNHNV and CDR2 as YYDKDF (reference sequence). The CDR3 nucleotides are TGTGCCACCAGCAGAGACCCGCCACCTACCCTAAACACCATATATTTT. Residues: CATSRDPPPTLNTIYF.

This chain connects TRBV5-4 to TRBJ1-2, with 7 bases aligning to TRBD1. V shed 0 bases and J 6 bases; nucleotides not matched to a gene: 11. From germline, CDR1 is SGHNT and CDR2 YYREEE (reference sequence). The CDR3 extends over 16 amino acids. CDR3 protein: CASSLAGTVGYNGYTF. The CDR3 DNA reads TGTGCCAGCAGCTTGGCCGGGACAGTTGGATATAATGGCTACACCTTC.